This T cell receptor (beta chain) was retrieved from a study of blood T cell repertoires in COVID-19. Authors' data handling: Amplification with reference gene primers provided the estimates of nucleated cell counts. Some clones are missing from TCRdb's copy, which holds only in-frame ones; the method was immunoSEQ multiplex PCR. The V and J calls and clone size are taken from that table; D and trimming were inferred from the DNA. The data show about 110,000 clones, 72% seen once. The CDR3 covers 16 residues. The TCR was taken from a woman aged 60-75 years with acute or convalescent COVID-19. The sequenced sample was peripheral blood. The gene calls are TRBV12-2 and TRBJ2-7; TRBD1 is the table's D call, not checked against the DNA. TRBV12-2 is described as a pseudogene. The CDR3 nucleotides are TGTGCAAGTCGTTTCCGCACAGGGGTTGGAGCCTACGAGCAGTACTTC. Translation gives CASRFRTGVGAYEQYF.